This entry lists 14 T cell receptor beta chains sequenced from one sample in a study of T cells in Graves' hyperthyroidism and ophthalmopathy. The TCR beta CDR3 regions underwent amplification using RNA transcripts as the source. The HTBI primer set drove a first-round RT-PCR of the TCR CDR3. TCRdb re-called the multiplex PCR reads through MiXCR, storing one row per CDR3 protein. This sample has 650,000 to 700,000 distinct CDR3 sequences, with 17% found just once. Sequenced input: blood. These receptor sequences come from a man in his fifties with Graves' hyperthyroidism.

This clonotype was recorded at least ten times. At one end, the junction sequence differs from germline, possibly due to a read error. The chain joins TRBV6-6 to TRBJ1-1; perhaps TRBD1 as D (5 bases). The CDR3 spans 13 residues. Germline lookup yields CDR1 MNHNY and CDR2 SVGAGI (reference sequence). The CDR3 here is CASSYSTDTEAFF. The CDR3 DNA reads as TGTGCCAGCAGTTACTCGACGGACACGGAAGCTTTCTTT.

Ten or more counts support this clonotype. This sequence joins TRBV11-2 and TRBJ2-7; D call uncertain. This CDR3 has 15 residues. Trimming removed 4 bases from V and 2 bases from J, with 15 bases in between. Germline assignment: CDR1 SGHAT and CDR2 FQNNGV. The chain's CDR3 is CASSSRVKGTYEQYF. CDR3 in DNA: TGTGCCAGCAGCTCCCGGGTGAAGGGAACCTACGAGCAGTACTTC.

The genes are TRBV10-1 and TRBJ1-2; 7 nucleotides line up with TRBD1. After removal of 2 bases from V and 8 bases from J, the junction contained 11 bases not matched to a gene. The V gene's germline CDR1 is WNHNN and CDR2 SYGVQD (reference sequence). The CDR3 has 15 amino acids. This CDR3 reads CASSEETGNTDGYTF. CDR3 coding DNA: TGCGCCAGCAGTGAGGAGACAGGGAATACCGACGGCTACACCTTC.

The V call is TRBV7-3, the J call TRBJ2-1, with a weak D call TRBD2 (5 bases). With 5 bases removed from V and 13 bases from J, the gap between germline ends came to 33 bases. Per germline, CDR1 SGHTA and CDR2 FQGTGA. The CDR3 is 18 residues long. The CDR3 DNA reads as TGTGCCAGCAGCGCCTGGAGGCTAGACCCCTTTCGGACGCAAATTCAGTTCTTC. This gives the protein CASSAWRLDPFRTQIQFF.

This clonotype came up a few times. The chain has TRBV5-1 and TRBJ2-1; 16 nucleotides line up with TRBD2. The CDR3 spans 15 residues. Trimming took 5 bases from V and 8 from J; bases not matched to a gene: 4. CDR1 is SGHRS and CDR2 is YFSETQ in the germline V gene. This chain's CDR3 is CASREGTSGRDEQFF. The CDR3 DNA reads as TGCGCCAGCAGGGAAGGGACTAGCGGGAGGGATGAGCAGTTCTTC.

The rearrangement uses TRBV28 and TRBJ2-1, with 8 bases identical to TRBD2. The trim removed 6 bases at V and 3 bases at J, leaving 10 bases unmatched. This CDR3 is built from 16 residues. From germline, CDR1 is MDHEN and CDR2 SYDVKM. Here the CDR3 reads CASSPPGTRNYNEQFF. DNA for the CDR3: TGTGCCAGCAGCCCCCCCGGGACTAGGAACTACAATGAGCAGTTCTTC.

This clonotype has just a few counts. This rearrangement joins TRBV30 to TRBJ2-2, with D hard to call. CDR1 is GTSNPN, CDR2 SVGIG, per germline (reference sequence). The CDR3 runs 12 residues. V lost 2 bases and J 4 bases, leaving 5 bases between the germline ends. The CDR3 sequence: CAWSPTTGELFF. CDR3 in DNA: TGTGCCTGGAGTCCCACCACCGGGGAGCTGTTTTTT.

The table lists this clonotype with many counts. The chain recombines TRBV5-1 with TRBJ2-5; 14 nucleotides match TRBD2. The CDR3 length is 17 residues. The junction had 10 bases not matched to a gene; V was cut back by 4 bases and J by 5 bases. Germline V lookup: CDR1 SGHRS, CDR2 YFSETQ. The CDR3 nucleotides are TGCGCCAGCAGCCCTGGGACTAGCGGGAGCCCTGGGGAGACCCAGTACTTC. Translation: CASSPGTSGSPGETQYF.

This clonotype has a count of ten or more. The chain employs TRBV20-1 and TRBJ1-2; D unresolved. Trimming stripped 0 bases from V and 8 bases from J, with 13 bases between. Germline CDR1 reads DFQATT; CDR2 reads SNEGSKA (reference sequence). This CDR3 is built from 13 residues. The CDR3 loop reads CSARESRLHGYTF. CDR3 bases: TGCAGTGCTAGAGAGTCCAGGCTTCACGGCTACACCTTC.

The V gene is TRBV12-3 or TRBV12-4, the J gene TRBJ1-1, with TRBD1 matching over 9 bases. The CDR3 has 15 residues. V was clipped by 5 bases and J by 5 bases; unmatched bases: 9. The DNA for the CDR3 is TGTGCCAGCAGTGGATGGACAGGGGTAGTAACTGAAGCTTTCTTT. Residues: CASSGWTGVVTEAFF.

This clonotype was detected a few times. This chain links TRBV5-1 with TRBJ1-1; D is uncertain. The CDR3 consists of 12 residues. From germline, CDR1 is SGHRS and CDR2 YFSETQ. With 1 base removed from V and 8 bases from J, the gap between germline ends came to 9 bases. The CDR3 loop reads CASSLMAGEAFF. The CDR3 DNA reads as TGCGCCAGCAGCTTGATGGCGGGAGAAGCTTTCTTT.

This clonotype was observed a few times. The chain uses TRBV7-2 and TRBJ2-7; the D gene is possibly TRBD1 (5 bases). The CDR3 extends over 14 amino acids. Trimming removed 5 bases from V and 4 bases from J, with 15 bases in between. The germline V gene has CDR1 SGHTA and CDR2 FQGNSA. CDR3 coding DNA: TGTGCCAGCAGCACCGACAGTTGGAGATACGAGCAGTACTTC. It translates to CASSTDSWRYEQYF.

The rearrangement uses TRBV29-1 and TRBJ2-7, with D perhaps being TRBD1 or TRBD2 (5 bases each). The germline gives CDR1 SQVTM, CDR2 ANQGSEA. V was cut by 5 bases and J by 3 bases, with 11 bases left in between. This CDR3 has 12 amino acids. CDR3 protein: CSVTGTLYEQYF. The CDR3 DNA reads as TGCAGCGTTACCGGGACCCTCTACGAGCAGTACTTC.

This clonotype was seen a handful of times. The rearrangement links TRBV4-2 to TRBJ1-6; D is undetermined. CDR1 LGHNA and CDR2 YNFKEQ come from the germline V gene. CDR3 length equals 15 residues. V was shortened by 0 bases and J by 4 bases, with 7 bases between the two germline ends. For the CDR3, the DNA is TGTGCCAGCAGCCAAGAAACAAGTTATAATTCACCCCTCCACTTT. It translates to CASSQETSYNSPLHF.